This TCR beta chain was sequenced during a study of technical replicates of blood from a handful of donors. Germline loops: CDR1 SEHNR, CDR2 FQNEAQ (reference sequence). The CDR3 spans 16 residues. Unmatched junction bases numbered 13, after V lost 4 bases and J lost 8 bases. Sequenced by immunoSEQ multiplex PCR; TCRdb stores in-frame clones only, minus some. The sample lists about 66,000 clones, 88% occurring once. This sequence originates from a human donor in good health. Some clones in this sample may be carry-over from other donors' samples. The rearrangement links TRBV7-9 to TRBJ2-3; 9 bases map to TRBD2. Sequencing input: PBMCs. This chain's CDR3 is CASSSSTDGGRATQYF. DNA of the CDR3: TGTGCCAGCAGCTCGTCGACGGATGGCGGGAGGGCTACGCAGTATTTT.